A selection of T cell receptor beta chains follows, all from one sample in a study of identical twins. One entry per CDR3 protein results from TCRdb running MiXCR on the 5' RACE reads. The sample holds fewer than 350,000 distinct CDR3 sequences, more than 6.5% seen once. This same sample was also taken into another study, of yellow fever vaccine responses in identical twins.

Sequenced sample: memory (CD45RO+) T cells sorted from blood. These receptors were obtained from a young woman in good health. CDR3s leave out the opening cysteine and the closing phenylalanine or tryptophan. Each record gives: J gene, clone size, V gene, CDR3 protein. Some rows mark clone size as missing; the rest say once, few, many or name a class of expanded clone.

J gene: TRBJ2-1; clone size: many; V gene: TRBV12-3/TRBV12-4; CDR3 protein: ASRRGNEQF
J gene: TRBJ2-7; clone size: many; V gene: TRBV4-1; CDR3 protein: ASSHGLRRRAQSYEQY
J gene: TRBJ2-3; clone size: many; V gene: TRBV20-1; CDR3 protein: SARRAGIEDTQY
J gene: TRBJ2-3; clone size: -; V gene: TRBV9; CDR3 protein: ASSAGGGKDTQY
J gene: TRBJ2-5; clone size: -; V gene: TRBV9; CDR3 protein: ASSTHPNWETQY
J gene: TRBJ2-5; clone size: -; V gene: TRBV20-1; CDR3 protein: SASLPDRYRETQY
J gene: TRBJ1-1; clone size: many; V gene: TRBV9; CDR3 protein: ASSVQLLNTEAF
J gene: TRBJ2-2; clone size: few; V gene: TRBV2; CDR3 protein: ATQGTSGSLTGELF
J gene: TRBJ1-4; clone size: few; V gene: TRBV11-2; CDR3 protein: ASSFRGGANEKLF
J gene: TRBJ1-6; clone size: -; V gene: TRBV11-2; CDR3 protein: ASSLPGPRNNSPLH
J gene: TRBJ2-1; clone size: many; V gene: TRBV28; CDR3 protein: ASSLLARVQQF
J gene: TRBJ1-6; clone size: -; V gene: TRBV15; CDR3 protein: ATSSRVENSPLH
J gene: TRBJ2-7; clone size: few; V gene: TRBV5-1; CDR3 protein: ASSLTSGEGGEQY
J gene: TRBJ2-1; clone size: many; V gene: TRBV20-1; CDR3 protein: SASGGRIPSNEQF
J gene: TRBJ1-4; clone size: few; V gene: TRBV12-3/TRBV12-4; CDR3 protein: ASSSHEPNEKLF
J gene: TRBJ1-1; clone size: -; V gene: TRBV6-1; CDR3 protein: ASELLVANTEAF
J gene: TRBJ2-5; clone size: -; V gene: TRBV29-1; CDR3 protein: SGGVGQETQY
J gene: TRBJ2-1; clone size: -; V gene: TRBV14; CDR3 protein: ASSQGNGRYNEQF
J gene: TRBJ2-1; clone size: few; V gene: TRBV2; CDR3 protein: ASSEARKRLSSYNEQF
J gene: TRBJ1-1; clone size: few; V gene: TRBV6-1; CDR3 protein: ASSRQGWGTEAF
J gene: TRBJ1-4; clone size: few; V gene: TRBV28; CDR3 protein: ASSLRGLPGEKLF
J gene: TRBJ2-5; clone size: -; V gene: TRBV3-1; CDR3 protein: ASSQRGTSGGRQETQY
J gene: TRBJ1-1; clone size: many; V gene: TRBV28; CDR3 protein: ATMDRGHTEAF
J gene: TRBJ2-5; clone size: few; V gene: TRBV7-7; CDR3 protein: ASSSLRVSGGARDQETQY